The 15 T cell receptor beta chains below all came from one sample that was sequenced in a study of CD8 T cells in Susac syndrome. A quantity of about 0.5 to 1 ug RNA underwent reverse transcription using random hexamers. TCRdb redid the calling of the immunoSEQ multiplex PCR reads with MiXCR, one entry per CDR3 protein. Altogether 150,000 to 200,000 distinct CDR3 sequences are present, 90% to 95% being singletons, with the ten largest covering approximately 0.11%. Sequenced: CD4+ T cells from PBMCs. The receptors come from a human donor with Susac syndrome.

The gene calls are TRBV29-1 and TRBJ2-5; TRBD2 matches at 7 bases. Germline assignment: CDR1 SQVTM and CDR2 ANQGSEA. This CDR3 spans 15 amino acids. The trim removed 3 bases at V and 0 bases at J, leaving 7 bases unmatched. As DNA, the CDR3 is TGCAGCGTTGAGAGGTCTAGCGGCAACCAAGAGACCCAGTACTTC. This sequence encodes CSVERSSGNQETQYF.

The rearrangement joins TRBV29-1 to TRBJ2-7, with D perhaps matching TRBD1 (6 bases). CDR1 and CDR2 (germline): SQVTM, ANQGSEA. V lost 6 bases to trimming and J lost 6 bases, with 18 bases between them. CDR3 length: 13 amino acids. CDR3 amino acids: CSVVQGTKVEQYF. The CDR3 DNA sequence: TGCAGCGTCGTACAGGGAACAAAGGTCGAGCAGTACTTC.

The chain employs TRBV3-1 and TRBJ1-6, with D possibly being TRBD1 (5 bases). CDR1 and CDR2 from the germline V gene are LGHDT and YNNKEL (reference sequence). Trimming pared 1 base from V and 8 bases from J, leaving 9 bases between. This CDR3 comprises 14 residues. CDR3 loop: CASSQGDRYSPLHF. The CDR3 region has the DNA TGTGCCAGCAGCCAAGGCGACAGATATTCACCCCTCCACTTT.

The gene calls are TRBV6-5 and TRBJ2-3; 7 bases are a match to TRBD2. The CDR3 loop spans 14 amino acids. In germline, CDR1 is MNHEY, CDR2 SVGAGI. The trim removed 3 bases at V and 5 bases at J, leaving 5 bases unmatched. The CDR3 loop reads CASSYLGEGDTQYF. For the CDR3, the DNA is TGTGCCAGCAGTTATCTAGGGGAGGGAGATACGCAGTATTTT.

The CDR3 sequence is CASSGRDQETQYF. The CDR3, as DNA: TGTGCCAGCAGTGGCAGGGACCAAGAGACCCAGTACTTC. This chain joins TRBV2 and TRBJ2-5; maybe TRBD1 (5 bases). V lost 4 bases and J lost 0, with 6 bases in between. Germline CDR1 SNHLY, CDR2 FYNNEI. The CDR3 is made up of 13 amino acids.

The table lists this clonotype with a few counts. CDR3 coding DNA: TGTGCCAGCAGCTCCACCGTGAGCACAGATACGCAGTATTTT. Amino acids: CASSSTVSTDTQYF. The V and J genes are TRBV7-9 and TRBJ2-3; D is unclear. The CDR3 extends over 14 amino acids. Germline V gene data show CDR1 as SEHNR and CDR2 as FQNEAQ (reference sequence). Trimming took 4 bases from V and 0 from J, leaving 8 bases between them.

The CDR3 loop is CASSTPFEGGPTYGYTF. CDR3 sequence (DNA): TGTGCCAGCAGCACACCCTTTGAGGGGGGCCCTACCTATGGCTACACCTTC. V usage is TRBV9 and J usage is TRBJ1-2, with TRBD1 as a possible D gene (6 bases). CDR3 length: 17 amino acids. Looked up from germline, CDR1 is SGDLS and CDR2 is YYNGEE. V lost 4 bases, J lost 4 bases, and 23 bases lay in between.

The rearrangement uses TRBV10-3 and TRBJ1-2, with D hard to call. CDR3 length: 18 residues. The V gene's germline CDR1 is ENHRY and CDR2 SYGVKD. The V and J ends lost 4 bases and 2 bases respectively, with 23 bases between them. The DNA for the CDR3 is TGTGCCATCAGTGTTGCCCCGGGTCCCCCAACGTCAAACTATGGCTACACCTTC. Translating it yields CAISVAPGPPTSNYGYTF.

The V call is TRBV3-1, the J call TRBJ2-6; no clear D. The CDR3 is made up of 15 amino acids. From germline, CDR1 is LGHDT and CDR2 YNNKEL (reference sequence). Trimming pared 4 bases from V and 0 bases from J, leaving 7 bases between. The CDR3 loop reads CASSPQPSGANVLTF. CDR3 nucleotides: TGTGCCAGCAGCCCTCAACCCTCTGGGGCCAACGTCCTGACTTTC.

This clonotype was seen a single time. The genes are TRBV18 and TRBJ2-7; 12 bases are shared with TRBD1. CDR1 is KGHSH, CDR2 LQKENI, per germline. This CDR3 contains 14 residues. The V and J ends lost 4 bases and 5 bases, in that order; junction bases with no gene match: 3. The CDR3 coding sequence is TGTGCCAGCTCACAGGGGACAGGGGGCCACGAGCAGTACTTC. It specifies CASSQGTGGHEQYF.

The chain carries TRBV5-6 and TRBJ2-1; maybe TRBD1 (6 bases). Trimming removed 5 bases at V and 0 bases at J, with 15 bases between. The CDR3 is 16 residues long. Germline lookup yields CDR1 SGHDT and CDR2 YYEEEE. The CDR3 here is CASSFRGLSSYNEQFF. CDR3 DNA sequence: TGTGCCAGCAGTTTCAGGGGCCTGAGCTCCTACAATGAGCAGTTCTTC.

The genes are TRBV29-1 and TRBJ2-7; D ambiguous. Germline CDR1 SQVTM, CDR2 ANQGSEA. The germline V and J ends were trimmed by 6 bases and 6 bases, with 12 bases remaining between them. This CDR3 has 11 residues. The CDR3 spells CSVDSELEQYF. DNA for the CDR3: TGCAGCGTAGACTCGGAACTCGAGCAGTACTTC.

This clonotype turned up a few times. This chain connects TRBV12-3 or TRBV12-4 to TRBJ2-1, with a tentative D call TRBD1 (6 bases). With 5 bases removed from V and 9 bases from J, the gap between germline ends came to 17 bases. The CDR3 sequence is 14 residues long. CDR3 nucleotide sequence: TGTGCCAGCAGTCCCAAAACCAGGGGTCCTGAGCAGTTCTTC. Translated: CASSPKTRGPEQFF.

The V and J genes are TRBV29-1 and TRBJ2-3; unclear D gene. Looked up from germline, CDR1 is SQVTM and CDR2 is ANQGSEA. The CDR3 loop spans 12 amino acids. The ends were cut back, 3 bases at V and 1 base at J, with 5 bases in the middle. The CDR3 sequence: CSVDTGTDTQYF. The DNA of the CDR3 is TGCAGCGTTGATACCGGCACAGATACGCAGTATTTT.

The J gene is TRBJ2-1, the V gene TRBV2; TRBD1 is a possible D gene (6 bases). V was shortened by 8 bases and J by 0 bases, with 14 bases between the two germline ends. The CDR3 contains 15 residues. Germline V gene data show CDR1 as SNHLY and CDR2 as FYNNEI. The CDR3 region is CASRESGHSYNEQFF. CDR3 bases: TGTGCCAGCCGCGAGTCGGGACACTCCTACAATGAGCAGTTCTTC.